This TCR beta chain was recovered during a study of blood T cell repertoires in COVID-19. Sequenced by immunoSEQ multiplex PCR; TCRdb stores in-frame clones only, minus some. This sample has 200,000 to 250,000 clones, with approximately 82% found just once. V was cut by 5 bases and J by 9 bases, with 12 bases left in between. Germline values: CDR1 SGHKS, CDR2 YYEKEE (reference sequence). This CDR3 comprises 12 residues. Sequences were obtained from peripheral blood. The V gene is TRBV5-5, the J gene TRBJ2-1, with a possible D match to TRBD2 (6 bases). This clonotype originated in a woman aged 40 to 50 with acute or convalescent COVID-19. CDR3 region: CASRTAEGEQFF. The CDR3 DNA reads TGTGCCAGCAGAACAGCGGAGGGTGAGCAGTTCTTC.